This T cell receptor (beta chain) comes out of a study of human T cells and chemical hapten exposure. TCRdb recomputed calls from the RACE reads with MiXCR, one row per CDR3 protein. The table includes about 110,000 distinct CDR3 sequences, around 10% detected once. The CDR3 is made up of 14 amino acids. With 4 bases removed from V and 8 bases from J, the gap between germline ends came to 14 bases. From germline, CDR1 is LGHDT and CDR2 YNNKEL (reference sequence). Time point meaning: pre-sensitization, week 0. The treatment was: therapeutic diphenylcyclopropenone sensitization with weekly scalp DPC. The sequence derives from a woman between 50 and 59 years old with alopecia areata. Some clones in this sample may be carry-over from other donors' samples. The gene calls are TRBV3-1 and TRBJ1-4; D is ambiguous. Sequencing was performed on whole blood, taken in connection with sensitization to the hapten diphenylcyclopropenone (DPC). The CDR3 sequence: CASSLRRPGEKLFF. The CDR3 coding sequence is TGTGCCAGCAGCCTAAGACGGCCGGGAGAAAAACTGTTTTTT.